The rows below give T cell receptor beta chains drawn from one sample of a study of cytomegalovirus exposure and HLA in healthy donors. Profiled with immunoSEQ multiplex PCR; TCRdb holds only in-frame clones, not every one. The table shows hundreds of thousands of clones, with around nine tenths occurring only once. Sequenced input: PBMCs. The receptors shown here come from a man younger than 35 in good health and CMV-seronegative. The CDR3 runs from the conserved cysteine through the conserved F or W.

v_gene	j_gene	CDR3aa
TRBV5-6	TRBJ1-6	CASSFGQRNSPLHF
TRBV7-2	TRBJ1-6	CASSVTGRENSPLHF
TRBV25-1	TRBJ1-6	CASSEYVPGRNSPLHF
TRBV4-3	TRBJ2-3	CASSQDYRGPQADTQYF
TRBV15	TRBJ2-7	CATKSGTDYEQYF
TRBV19	TRBJ2-7	CASSFSGTSREQYF
TRBV18	TRBJ1-1	CASSLSRGLNTEAFF
TRBV5-4	TRBJ2-5	CASSLMGGKGETQYF
TRBV6-5	TRBJ1-1	CASSWGQLGEAFF
TRBV27	TRBJ1-1	CASSSGVNTEAFF
TRBV5-6	TRBJ1-2	CASSLATGGRYGYTF
TRBV5-6	TRBJ2-5	CASSLEPSIEETQYF
TRBV6-6	TRBJ2-2	CASSRQSNTGELFF
TRBV30	TRBJ2-5	CAWSVMGLAGETQYF
TRBV4-3	TRBJ2-7	CASSQDVGGIEQYF
TRBV27	TRBJ2-1	CASSKTGMQFF
TRBV5-1	TRBJ1-3	CASSLGTGGSLSSGNTIYF
TRBV7-8	TRBJ2-7	CASSLFVREQYF
TRBV5-1	TRBJ1-2	CASSSGHSNYGYTF
TRBV7-2	TRBJ1-2	CASSLNTGLGYGYTF
TRBV5-1	TRBJ1-4	CASSPNRAPHEKLFF
TRBV28	TRBJ2-5	CASSAGNQETQYF